Following are 18 T cell receptor beta chains from one sample sequenced in a study of low-dose radiotherapy and immunotherapy resistance in tumors. TRAV and TRBV primers primed cDNA for both TCRalpha and TCRbeta. The PCR that amplified TCRs ran for approximately 20 cycles, relying on a constant-region primer and a V-primer adapter. TCRdb reprocessed the reads with MiXCR, giving one entry per CDR3 protein. Among tens of thousands of distinct CDR3 sequences, 30% to 35% were seen once, and the ten largest hold around 4%. Noted time point: before trial treatment. This specimen consisted of PBMCs, obtained before treatment. The receptors shown here come from a male donor with gallbladder cancer.

CDR3 amino acids: CSAGGVGYGYTF. The CDR3 DNA reads as TGCAGTGCGGGGGGGGTTGGCTATGGCTACACCTTC. This chain uses TRBV20-1 with TRBJ1-2, with D tentatively TRBD1 (5 bases). CDR3 length equals 12 residues. V dropped 6 bases and J dropped 4 bases, with 12 bases sitting between them. Germline V gene lookup returns CDR1 DFQATT and CDR2 SNEGSKA (reference sequence).

This clonotype occurred many times. The chain recombines TRBV29-1 with TRBJ1-1, with D unresolved. The CDR3 totals 12 residues. CDR1 SQVTM and CDR2 ANQGSEA come from the germline V gene. Trimming cost V 6 bases and J 1 base, with 9 bases left between them. For the CDR3, the DNA is TGCAGCGTCGGACGGAGGAACACTGAAGCTTTCTTT. Residues: CSVGRRNTEAFF.

This chain joins TRBV10-3 and TRBJ1-2; TRBD1 matches at 7 bases. V dropped 5 bases and J dropped 10; count of bases not matched to a gene: 19. CDR3 size: 16 residues. In germline, CDR1 is ENHRY, CDR2 SYGVKD. This chain's CDR3 is CAISPKLDRASYDYTF. In DNA form, the CDR3 reads TGTGCCATCAGTCCTAAACTCGACAGGGCATCGTACGACTACACCTTC.

The CDR3 sequence: CASSPVQEYNEQFF. CDR3 nucleotides: TGTGCCAGCAGCCCCGTTCAGGAATACAATGAGCAGTTCTTC. J is TRBJ2-1 and V is TRBV5-4, with unresolved D. Trimming took 4 bases from V and 4 from J, leaving 12 bases between them. Germline loops: CDR1 SGHNT, CDR2 YYREEE (reference sequence). This CDR3 region has 14 residues.

This clonotype qualifies as large (0.1 to 1%). This sequence joins TRBV19 and TRBJ2-1; the match to TRBD2 covers 12 bases. CDR3 length equals 14 residues. CDR1 is LNHDA, CDR2 SQIVND, per germline (reference sequence). J gave up 7 bases and V 4 bases, and 2 bases lay outside the gene matches. The CDR3 bases are TGTGCCAGTAGTAAGACTAGCGGGGGAAATGAGCAGTTCTTC. Translating it yields CASSKTSGGNEQFF.

By its share, this clonotype is medium-sized. The CDR3 DNA follows: TGTGCCAGCAGTTTGCCAGGGGGTCTGTCCTACGAGCAGTACTTC. Its translation is CASSLPGGLSYEQYF. This chain uses TRBV28 with TRBJ2-7; 7 nucleotides line up with TRBD1. CDR1 MDHEN and CDR2 SYDVKM come from the germline V gene. The CDR3 consists of 15 residues. V lost 3 bases, J lost 1 base, and 6 bases stayed unmatched.

About this clonotype itself: One end of the junction varies from germline; a read error may be responsible. The gene calls are TRBV4-2 and TRBJ1-6; the D gene is possibly TRBD1 (5 bases). The CDR3 has 14 residues. Germline V gene sequence: CDR1 LGHNA, CDR2 YNFKEQ. CDR3 sequence: CASSPGHGDSPLHF. The CDR3 DNA reads as TGTGCCAGCAGCCCCGGACATGGCGATTCACCCCTACACTTT.

This clonotype showed up many times. The V gene is TRBV29-1, the J gene TRBJ2-5; the match to TRBD1 covers 7 bases. Per germline, CDR1 SQVTM and CDR2 ANQGSEA. CDR3 length: 10 residues. CDR3 sequence (DNA): TGCGGGACAGATCAAGAGACCCAGTACTTC. Protein sequence: CGTDQETQYF.

This clonotype was picked up a small number of times. The CDR3 reads CASSQEAVNQPQHF. In nucleotides, the CDR3 is TGCGCCAGCAGCCAAGAAGCAGTGAATCAGCCCCAGCATTTT. The J gene is TRBJ1-5, the V gene TRBV4-1; D gene ambiguous. Germline-derived CDR1 and CDR2 are MGHRA and YSYEKL. V was trimmed by 0 bases and J by 4 bases, leaving 7 bases between them. The CDR3 has 14 amino acids.

This clonotype was counted ten times or more. The genes are TRBV7-2 and TRBJ2-7, with a possible D match to TRBD1 (6 bases). V shed 3 bases and J shed 4 bases, with 13 bases lying between them. Germline V gene data show CDR1 as SGHTA and CDR2 as FQGNSA. This CDR3 is 14 amino acids long. The chain's CDR3 is CASSFDRSAYEQYF. The CDR3, as DNA: TGTGCCAGCAGCTTCGACAGGTCAGCTTACGAGCAGTACTTC.

This clonotype has at least ten counts. The chain recombines TRBV5-5 with TRBJ2-2; D is possibly TRBD1 (6 bases). V lost 1 base, J lost 0 bases, and 10 bases lay in between. The CDR3 is 16 amino acids. CDR1 SGHKS and CDR2 YYEKEE come from the germline V gene (reference sequence). DNA for the CDR3: TGTGCCAGCAGCTTGAGGGGACAAGCGAACACCGGGGAGCTGTTTTTT. Its protein product is CASSLRGQANTGELFF.

The chain couples TRBV29-1 to TRBJ2-7; D gene ambiguous. This CDR3 region has 10 residues. V dropped 4 bases and J dropped 6 bases, with 7 bases sitting between them. Germline-derived CDR1 and CDR2 are SQVTM and ANQGSEA. The CDR3 DNA is TGCAGCGTTGGAGTAAGCGAGCAGTACTTC. Its protein is CSVGVSEQYF.

This clonotype was detected ten times or more. CDR3 in amino acids: CASSEGVNTEAFF. The CDR3 DNA reads TGCGCCAGCAGTGAGGGAGTGAACACTGAAGCTTTCTTT. The V call is TRBV10-2, the J call TRBJ1-1, with D uncertain. The V gene's germline CDR1 is WSHSY and CDR2 SAAADI. The CDR3 totals 13 residues. Between the trimmed V and J ends, which lost 2 bases and 0 bases, there was a span of 4 bases.

The chain carries TRBV6-6 and TRBJ1-5; D perhaps matches TRBD1 (6 bases). V was shortened by 4 bases and J by 7 bases, with 14 bases between the two germline ends. Germline CDR1 MNHNY, CDR2 SVGAGI (reference sequence). CDR3 size: 14 residues. The CDR3 DNA sequence: TGTGCCAGCAGTTTGGGGGGGGCCAGCCAGCCCCAGCATTTT. Translated, it gives CASSLGGASQPQHF.

This clonotype was detected many times. The chain employs TRBV14 and TRBJ2-5, with D possibly matching TRBD1 (6 bases). The germline gives CDR1 SGHDN, CDR2 FVKESK. This CDR3 comprises 15 residues. V lost 4 bases and J 7 bases, leaving 19 bases between the germline ends. The CDR3 here is CASSLAYRDGGTQYF. DNA for the CDR3: TGTGCCAGCAGCCTGGCATACAGGGACGGAGGGACCCAGTACTTC.

This clonotype was seen many times. The chain carries TRBV20-1 and TRBJ1-6, with D possibly TRBD1 on 5 matching bases. V was trimmed by 6 bases and J by 13 bases, leaving 10 bases between them. CDR3 size: 10 residues. CDR1 DFQATT and CDR2 SNEGSKA come from the germline V gene (reference sequence). CDR3 bases: TGCAGTGCAGGGGACTTCCCCCTCCACTTT. Amino acids: CSAGDFPLHF.

The chain links TRBV5-6 to TRBJ1-2, with a weak D call TRBD1 (5 bases). Trimming pared 8 bases from V and 10 bases from J, leaving 21 bases between. The CDR3 extends over 13 amino acids. The V gene's germline CDR1 is SGHDT and CDR2 YYEEEE. DNA of the CDR3: TGTGCCAGTGCAGGGACGGAGACTATGGTCTACACCTTC. Translation: CASAGTETMVYTF.

Many counts were recorded for this clonotype. V gene TRBV5-1 combines with J gene TRBJ1-3; 7 bases fit TRBD1. The CDR3 consists of 16 residues. Per the germline V gene, CDR1 is SGHRS and CDR2 is YFSETQ. V trimming: 2 bases; J trimming: 0 bases; junction bases outside the gene matches: 5. This CDR3 is CASSFGQASSGNTIYF. The CDR3 bases are TGCGCCAGCAGCTTCGGACAGGCTAGCTCTGGAAACACCATATATTTT.